This T cell receptor beta chain is from a study of blood T cell repertoires in COVID-19. The CDR3 covers 11 residues. Germline V lookup: CDR1 DFQATT, CDR2 SNEGSKA (reference sequence). Sequenced by immunoSEQ multiplex PCR; TCRdb stores in-frame clones only, minus some. The sample holds over 350,000 clones; roughly 91% are singletons and the top ten take more than 0.95%. In regard to this clone: Sequence at one end of the junction differs from germline and may be a read error.

This clonotype was sampled from a woman aged 18-35 years who had recovered from COVID-19. The sequencing sample was made of PBMCs or T cells enriched from blood (not recorded which). The genes are TRBV20-1 and TRBJ2-5, with D perhaps matching TRBD2 (5 bases). Written as DNA, the CDR3 is TGCAGTGCCAGAGGGCGGGAGACCCAGTACTTC. Residues: CSARGRETQYF.